The sample holds a few counts of the clone carrying this T cell receptor (beta chain). Its antigen is not identified. TCRdb passed the 5' RACE reads through MiXCR, listing each CDR3 protein once. The table shows around 50,000 distinct CDR3 sequences, with about 28% occurring only once. Study-wide results and caveats: In terms of TCR gene usage, tumor memory CD4+ T cells clustered together with blood and lymph node memory CD4+ cells, as well as with lymph node naive CD4+ cells.

Source material: tumor-infiltrating memory CD4+ T cells sorted from the breast tumor. Subset reported: memory CD4+ T cells, CD4+CD45RO+CD25-. The receptor was isolated from a female donor with breast cancer.

The CDR3 DNA reads as TGTGCCAGCAGCTTAACCGGGAGGGCCTGGGAGACCCAGTACTTC. Translated, it gives CASSLTGRAWETQYF. This chain connects TRBV7-2 to TRBJ2-5, with 8 bases identical to TRBD2. The junction had 7 bases not matched to a gene; V was cut back by 2 bases and J by 5 bases. CDR1 SGHTA and CDR2 FQGNSA come from the germline V gene. The CDR3 totals 15 residues.